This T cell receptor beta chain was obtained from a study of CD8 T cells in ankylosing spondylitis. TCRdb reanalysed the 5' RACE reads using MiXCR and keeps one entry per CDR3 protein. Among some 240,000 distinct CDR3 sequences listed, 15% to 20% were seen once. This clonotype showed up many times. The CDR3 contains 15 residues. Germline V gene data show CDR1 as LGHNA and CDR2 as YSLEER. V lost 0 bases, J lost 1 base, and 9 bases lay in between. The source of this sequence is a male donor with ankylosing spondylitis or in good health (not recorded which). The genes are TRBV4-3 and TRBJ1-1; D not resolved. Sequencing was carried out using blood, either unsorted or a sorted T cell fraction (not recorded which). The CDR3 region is CASSQEWAGNTEAFF. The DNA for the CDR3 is TGCGCCAGCAGCCAAGAATGGGCGGGGAACACTGAAGCTTTCTTT.